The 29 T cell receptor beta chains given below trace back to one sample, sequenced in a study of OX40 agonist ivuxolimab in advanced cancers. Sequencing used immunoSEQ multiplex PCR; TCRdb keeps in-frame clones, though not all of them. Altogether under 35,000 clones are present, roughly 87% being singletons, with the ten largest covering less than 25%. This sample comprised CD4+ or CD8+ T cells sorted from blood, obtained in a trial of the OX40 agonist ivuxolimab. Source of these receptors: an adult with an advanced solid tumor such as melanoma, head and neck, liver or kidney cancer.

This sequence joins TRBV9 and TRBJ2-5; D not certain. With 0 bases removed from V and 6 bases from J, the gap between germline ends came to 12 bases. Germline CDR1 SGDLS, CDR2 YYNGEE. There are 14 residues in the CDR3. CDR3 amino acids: CASSVDGAPKTQYF. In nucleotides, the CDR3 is TGTGCCAGCAGCGTAGATGGCGCGCCCAAGACCCAGTACTTC.

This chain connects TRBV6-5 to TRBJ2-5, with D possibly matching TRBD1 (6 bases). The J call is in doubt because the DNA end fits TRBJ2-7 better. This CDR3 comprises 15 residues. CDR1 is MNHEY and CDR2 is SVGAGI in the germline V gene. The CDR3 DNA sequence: TGTGCCAGCAGTTATTCGGGACACTACACCTACGAGCAGTACTTC. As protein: CASSYSGHYTYEQYF.

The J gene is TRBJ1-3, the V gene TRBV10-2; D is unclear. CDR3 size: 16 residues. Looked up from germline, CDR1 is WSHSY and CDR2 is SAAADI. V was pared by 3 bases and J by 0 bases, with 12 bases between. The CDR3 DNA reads TGCGCCAGCAGTGACAACCGGGGAGCCTCTGGAAACACCATATATTTT. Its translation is CASSDNRGASGNTIYF.

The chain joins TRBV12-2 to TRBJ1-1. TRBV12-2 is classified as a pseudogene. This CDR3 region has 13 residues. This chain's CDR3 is CASRLMGNTEAFF. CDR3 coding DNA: TGTGCAAGTCGCTTAATGGGGAACACTGAAGCTTTCTTT.

CDR3: CASSPRGARGDTEAFF. CDR3 coding DNA: TGTGCCAGCTCACCGAGGGGGGCCCGGGGGGACACTGAAGCTTTCTTT. The rearrangement joins TRBV18 to TRBJ1-1; possible D gene TRBD1, 6 bases. The V gene lost 3 bases and the J gene lost 3 bases, with 17 bases spanning the gap. The CDR3 is 16 amino acids. Germline-derived CDR1 and CDR2 are KGHSH and LQKENI. The full variable domain, with the rest looked up from reference TRBV18 and TRBJ1-1, is NAGVMQNPRHLVRRRGQEARLRCSPMKGHSHVYWYRQLPEEGLKFMVYLQKENIIDESGMPKERFSAEFPKEGPSILRIQQVVRGDSAAYFCASSPRGARGDTEAFFGQGTRLTVV.

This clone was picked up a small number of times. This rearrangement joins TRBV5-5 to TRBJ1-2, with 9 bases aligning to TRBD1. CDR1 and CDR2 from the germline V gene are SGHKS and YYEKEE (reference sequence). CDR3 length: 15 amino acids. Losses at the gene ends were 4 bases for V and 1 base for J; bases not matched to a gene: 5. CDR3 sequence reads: CASSTYRGLNYGYTF. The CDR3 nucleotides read TGTGCCAGCAGCACGTACAGGGGGCTTAACTATGGCTACACCTTC.

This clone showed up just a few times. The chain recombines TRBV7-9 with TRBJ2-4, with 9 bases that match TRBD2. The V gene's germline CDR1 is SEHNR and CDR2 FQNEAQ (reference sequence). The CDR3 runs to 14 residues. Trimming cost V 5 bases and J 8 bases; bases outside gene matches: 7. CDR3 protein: CASSRAGGEDIQYF. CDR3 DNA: TGTGCCAGCAGCAGAGCGGGAGGTGAGGACATTCAGTACTTC.

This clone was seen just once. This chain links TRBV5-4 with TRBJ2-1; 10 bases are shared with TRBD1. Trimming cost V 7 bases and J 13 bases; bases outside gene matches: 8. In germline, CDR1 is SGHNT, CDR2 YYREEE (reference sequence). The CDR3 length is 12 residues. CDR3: CASGTGVSPQFF. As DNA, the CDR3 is TGTGCCAGCGGGACAGGGGTCTCCCCCCAGTTCTTC.

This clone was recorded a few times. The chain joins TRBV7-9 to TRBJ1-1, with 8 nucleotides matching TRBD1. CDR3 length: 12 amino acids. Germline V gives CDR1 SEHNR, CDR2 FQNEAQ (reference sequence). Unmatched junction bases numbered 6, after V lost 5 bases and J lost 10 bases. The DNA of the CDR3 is TGTGCCAGCAGCGAAGGACAGGGCCGAGCTTTCTTT. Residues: CASSEGQGRAFF.

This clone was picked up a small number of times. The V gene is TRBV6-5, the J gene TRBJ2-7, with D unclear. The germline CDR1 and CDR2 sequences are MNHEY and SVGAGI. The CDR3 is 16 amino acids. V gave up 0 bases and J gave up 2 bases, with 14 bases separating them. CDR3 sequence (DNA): TGTGCCAGCAGTTACTCATCGGCAGGCCCGACCTACGAGCAGTACTTC. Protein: CASSYSSAGPTYEQYF.

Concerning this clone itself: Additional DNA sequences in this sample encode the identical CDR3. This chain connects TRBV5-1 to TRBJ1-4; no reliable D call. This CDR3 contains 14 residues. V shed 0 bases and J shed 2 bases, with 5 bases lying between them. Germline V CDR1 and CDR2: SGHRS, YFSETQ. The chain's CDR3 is CASSLGSTNEKLFF. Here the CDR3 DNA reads TGCGCCAGCAGCTTGGGCAGTACTAATGAAAAACTGTTTTTT.

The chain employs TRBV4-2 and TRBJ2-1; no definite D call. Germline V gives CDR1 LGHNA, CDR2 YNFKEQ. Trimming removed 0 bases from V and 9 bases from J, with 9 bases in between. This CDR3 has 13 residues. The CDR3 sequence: CASSQDVGGEQFF. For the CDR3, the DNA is TGTGCCAGCAGCCAAGATGTCGGCGGTGAGCAGTTCTTC.

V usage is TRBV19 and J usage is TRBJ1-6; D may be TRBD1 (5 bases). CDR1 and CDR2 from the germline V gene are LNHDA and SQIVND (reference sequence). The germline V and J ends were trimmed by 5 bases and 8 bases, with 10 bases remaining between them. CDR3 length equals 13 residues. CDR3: CASSRGRDSPLHF. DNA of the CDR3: TGTGCCAGTAGTCGGGGGAGGGATTCACCCCTCCACTTT.

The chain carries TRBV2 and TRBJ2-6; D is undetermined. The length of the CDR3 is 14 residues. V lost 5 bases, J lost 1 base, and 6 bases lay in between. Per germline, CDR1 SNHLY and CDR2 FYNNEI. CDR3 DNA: TGTGCCAGCAGTCTTTCTTCTGGGGCCAACGTCCTGACTTTC. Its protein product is CASSLSSGANVLTF.

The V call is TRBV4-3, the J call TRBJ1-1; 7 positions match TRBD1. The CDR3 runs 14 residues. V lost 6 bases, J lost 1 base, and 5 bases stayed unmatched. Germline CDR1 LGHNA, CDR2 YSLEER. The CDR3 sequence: CASRPGTENTEAFF. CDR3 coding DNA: TGCGCCAGCAGACCCGGGACAGAGAACACTGAAGCTTTCTTT.

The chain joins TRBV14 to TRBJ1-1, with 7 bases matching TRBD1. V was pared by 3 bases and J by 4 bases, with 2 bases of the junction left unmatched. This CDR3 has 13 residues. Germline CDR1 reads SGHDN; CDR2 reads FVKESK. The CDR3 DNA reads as TGTGCCAGCAGCCATGGGACAGCCACTGAAGCTTTCTTT. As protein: CASSHGTATEAFF.

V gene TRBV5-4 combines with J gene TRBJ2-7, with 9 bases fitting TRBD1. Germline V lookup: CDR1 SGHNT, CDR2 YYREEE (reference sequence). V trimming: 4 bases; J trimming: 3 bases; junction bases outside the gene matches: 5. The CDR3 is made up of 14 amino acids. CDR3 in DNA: TGTGCCAGCAGCCACCGGGACAGGGACTACGAGCAGTACTTC. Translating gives CASSHRDRDYEQYF. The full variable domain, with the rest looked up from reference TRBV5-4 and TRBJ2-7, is ETGVTQSPTHLIKTRGQQVTLRCSSQSGHNTVSWYQQALGQGPQFIFQYYREEENGRGNFPPRFSGLQFPNYSSELNVNALELDDSALYLCASSHRDRDYEQYFGPGTRLTVT.

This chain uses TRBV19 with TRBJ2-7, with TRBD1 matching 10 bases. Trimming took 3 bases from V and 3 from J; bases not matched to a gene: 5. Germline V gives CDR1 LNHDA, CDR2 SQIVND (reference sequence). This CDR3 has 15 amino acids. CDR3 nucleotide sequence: TGTGCCAGTAGTATTGGGACAGGGGCCGGCTACGAGCAGTACTTC. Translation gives CASSIGTGAGYEQYF.

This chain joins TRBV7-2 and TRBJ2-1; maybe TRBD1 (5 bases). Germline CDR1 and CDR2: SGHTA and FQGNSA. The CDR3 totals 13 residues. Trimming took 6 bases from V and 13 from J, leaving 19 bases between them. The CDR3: CASSQMDKATQFF. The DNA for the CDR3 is TGTGCCAGCAGTCAAATGGACAAGGCCACCCAGTTCTTC.

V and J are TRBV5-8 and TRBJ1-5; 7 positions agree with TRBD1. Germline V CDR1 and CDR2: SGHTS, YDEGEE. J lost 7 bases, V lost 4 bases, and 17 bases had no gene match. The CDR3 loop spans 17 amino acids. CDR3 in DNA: TGTGCCAGCAGCCCTAACAGGGGTCGGGCGTGGGTGCAGCCCCAGCATTTT. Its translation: CASSPNRGRAWVQPQHF.

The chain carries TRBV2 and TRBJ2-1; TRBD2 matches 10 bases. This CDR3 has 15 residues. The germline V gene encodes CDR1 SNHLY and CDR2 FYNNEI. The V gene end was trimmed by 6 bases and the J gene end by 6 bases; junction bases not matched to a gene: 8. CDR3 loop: CASSRLAGTSNEQFF. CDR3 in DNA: TGTGCCAGCAGCCGACTAGCGGGCACAAGCAATGAGCAGTTCTTC.

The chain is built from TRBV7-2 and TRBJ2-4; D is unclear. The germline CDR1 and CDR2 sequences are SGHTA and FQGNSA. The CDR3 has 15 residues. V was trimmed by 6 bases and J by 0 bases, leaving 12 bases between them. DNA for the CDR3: TGTGCCAGCAGAAATCGATCGATAGCCAAAAACATTCAGTACTTC. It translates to CASRNRSIAKNIQYF.

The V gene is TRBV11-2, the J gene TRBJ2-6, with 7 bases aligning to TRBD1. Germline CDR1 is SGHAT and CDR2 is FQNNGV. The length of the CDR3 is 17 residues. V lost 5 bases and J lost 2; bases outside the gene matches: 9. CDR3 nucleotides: TGTGCCAGCAGCCGTACAGGGGCAGTGGCTGGGGCCAACGTCCTGACTTTC. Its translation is CASSRTGAVAGANVLTF. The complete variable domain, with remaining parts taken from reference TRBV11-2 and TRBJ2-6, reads EAGVAQSPRYKIIEKRQSVAFWCNPISGHATLYWYQQILGQGPKLLIQFQNNGVVDDSQLPKDRFSAERLKGVDSTLKIQPAKLEDSAVYLCASSRTGAVAGANVLTFGAGSRLTVL.

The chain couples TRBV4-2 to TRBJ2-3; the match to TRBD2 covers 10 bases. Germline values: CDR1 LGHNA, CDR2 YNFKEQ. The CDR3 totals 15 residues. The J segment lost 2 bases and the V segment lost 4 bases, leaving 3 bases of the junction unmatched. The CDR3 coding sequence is TGTGCCAGCAGCCCCGGGACTAGCGACACAGATACGCAGTATTTT. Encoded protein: CASSPGTSDTDTQYF.

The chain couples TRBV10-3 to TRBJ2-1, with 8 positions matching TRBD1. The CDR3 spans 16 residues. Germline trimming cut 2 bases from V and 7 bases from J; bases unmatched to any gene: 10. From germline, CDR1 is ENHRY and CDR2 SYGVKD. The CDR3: CAISEDRGSRVNEQFF. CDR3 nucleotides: TGTGCCATCAGTGAGGACAGGGGCTCCCGTGTGAATGAGCAGTTCTTC.

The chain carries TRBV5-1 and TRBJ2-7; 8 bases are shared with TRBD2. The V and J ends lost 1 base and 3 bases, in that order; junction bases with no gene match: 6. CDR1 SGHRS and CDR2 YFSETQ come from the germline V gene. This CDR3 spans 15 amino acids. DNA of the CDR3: TGCGCCAGCAGCTTGACTCCCGGGGGGGTCTACGAGCAGTACTTC. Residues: CASSLTPGGVYEQYF.

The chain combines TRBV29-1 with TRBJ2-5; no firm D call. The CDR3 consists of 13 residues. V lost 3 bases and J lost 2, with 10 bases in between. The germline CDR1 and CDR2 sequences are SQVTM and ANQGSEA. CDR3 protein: CSVDKAAQETQYF. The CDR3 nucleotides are TGCAGCGTTGACAAGGCGGCACAAGAGACCCAGTACTTC.

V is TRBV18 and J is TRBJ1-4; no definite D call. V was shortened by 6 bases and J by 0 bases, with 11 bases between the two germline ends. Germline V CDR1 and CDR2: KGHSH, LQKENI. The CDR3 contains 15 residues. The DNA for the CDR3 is TGTGCCAGCTCCAAGGACGGCTCAACTAATGAAAAACTGTTTTTT. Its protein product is CASSKDGSTNEKLFF.

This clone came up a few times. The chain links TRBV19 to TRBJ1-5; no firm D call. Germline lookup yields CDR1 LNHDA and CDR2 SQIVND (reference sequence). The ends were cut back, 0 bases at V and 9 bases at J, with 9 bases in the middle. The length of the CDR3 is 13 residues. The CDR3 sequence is CASSIDAITPQHF. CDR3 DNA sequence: TGTGCCAGTAGTATAGACGCGATAACGCCCCAGCATTTT.